This T cell receptor (beta chain) was sequenced for a study of blood T cell repertoires in COVID-19. Study overall: Acute and convalescent COVID-19 samples came from the United States, Italy and Spain.

In the study's own analysis: Reference gene primer amplification gave estimated nucleated cell counts. The data were produced by immunoSEQ multiplex PCR, yet TCRdb's version contains in-frame clones alone and is incomplete. The V and J calls and the clone size are those of that table, but D and trimming were determined from the DNA. Of 150,000 to 200,000 clones listed, approximately 87% are singletons. The CDR3 runs 14 residues. CDR1 MNHEY and CDR2 SVGAGI come from the germline V gene. J gave up 2 bases and V 5 bases, and 5 bases lay outside the gene matches. This sequence joins TRBV6-5 and TRBJ2-7; 8 bases are a match to TRBD1. Sequenced material: peripheral blood. This TCR was recovered from a woman in her seventies with COVID-19, enrolled during active disease. This CDR3 reads CASSPGQGAYEQYF. DNA for the CDR3: TGTGCCAGCAGTCCCGGACAGGGTGCCTACGAGCAGTACTTC.